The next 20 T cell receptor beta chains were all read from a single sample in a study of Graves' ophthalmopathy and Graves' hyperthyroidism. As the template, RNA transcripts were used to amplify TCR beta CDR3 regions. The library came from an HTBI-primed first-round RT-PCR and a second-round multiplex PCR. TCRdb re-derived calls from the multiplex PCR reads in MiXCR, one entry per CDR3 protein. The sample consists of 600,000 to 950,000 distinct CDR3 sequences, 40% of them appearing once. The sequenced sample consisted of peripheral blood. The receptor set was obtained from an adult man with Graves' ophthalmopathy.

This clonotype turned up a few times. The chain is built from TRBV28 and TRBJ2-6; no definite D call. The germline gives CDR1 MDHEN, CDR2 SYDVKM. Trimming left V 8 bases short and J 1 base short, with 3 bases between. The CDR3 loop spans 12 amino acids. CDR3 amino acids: CASLSGANVLTF. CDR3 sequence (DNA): TGTGCCAGCCTTTCTGGGGCCAACGTCCTGACTTTC.

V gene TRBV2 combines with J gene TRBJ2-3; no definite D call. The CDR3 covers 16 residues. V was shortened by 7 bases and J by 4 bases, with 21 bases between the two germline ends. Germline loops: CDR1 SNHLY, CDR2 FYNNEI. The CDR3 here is CASTSARGYLADTQYF. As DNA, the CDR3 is TGTGCCAGCACCTCGGCCCGAGGTTACTTGGCAGATACGCAGTATTTT.

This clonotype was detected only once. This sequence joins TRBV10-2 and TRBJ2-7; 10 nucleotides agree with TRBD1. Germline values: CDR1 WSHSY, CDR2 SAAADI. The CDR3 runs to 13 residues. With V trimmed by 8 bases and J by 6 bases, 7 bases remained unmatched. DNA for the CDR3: TGCGCCAGCGGCCGGGACAGGGGCGGCGAGCAGTACTTC. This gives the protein CASGRDRGGEQYF.

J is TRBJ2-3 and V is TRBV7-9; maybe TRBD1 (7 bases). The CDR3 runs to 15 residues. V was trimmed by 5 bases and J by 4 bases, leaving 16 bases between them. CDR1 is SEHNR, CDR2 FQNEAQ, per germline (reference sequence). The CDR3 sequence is CASSVPRDSADTQYF. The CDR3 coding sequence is TGTGCCAGCAGCGTACCGCGGGACAGTGCAGATACGCAGTATTTT.

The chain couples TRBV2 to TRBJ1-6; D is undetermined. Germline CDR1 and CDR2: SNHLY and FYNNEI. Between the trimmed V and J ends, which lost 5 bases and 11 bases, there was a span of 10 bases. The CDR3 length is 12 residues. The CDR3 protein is CASSPGRAPLHF. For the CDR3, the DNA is TGTGCCAGCAGTCCCGGGCGGGCACCCCTCCACTTT.

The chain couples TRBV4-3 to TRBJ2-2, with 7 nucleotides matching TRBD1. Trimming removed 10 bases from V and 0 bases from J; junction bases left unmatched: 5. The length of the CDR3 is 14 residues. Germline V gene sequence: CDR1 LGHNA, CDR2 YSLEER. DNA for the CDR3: TGCGCCACCAGGGACAGCCCGAACACCGGGGAGCTGTTTTTT. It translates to CATRDSPNTGELFF.

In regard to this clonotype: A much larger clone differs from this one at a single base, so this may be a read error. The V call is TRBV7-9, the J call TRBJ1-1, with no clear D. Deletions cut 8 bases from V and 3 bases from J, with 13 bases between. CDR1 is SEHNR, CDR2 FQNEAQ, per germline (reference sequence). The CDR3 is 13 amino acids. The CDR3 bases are TGTGCCAGCCCCCGGGCGGGATACACTGAAGCTTTCTTT. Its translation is CASPRAGYTEAFF. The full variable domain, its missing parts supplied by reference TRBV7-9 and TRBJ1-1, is DTGVSQNPRHKITKRGQNVTFRCDPISEHNRLYWYRQTLGQGPEFLTYFQNEAQLEKSRLLSDRFSAERPKGSFSTLEIQRTEQGDSAMYLCASPRAGYTEAFFGQGTRLTVV.

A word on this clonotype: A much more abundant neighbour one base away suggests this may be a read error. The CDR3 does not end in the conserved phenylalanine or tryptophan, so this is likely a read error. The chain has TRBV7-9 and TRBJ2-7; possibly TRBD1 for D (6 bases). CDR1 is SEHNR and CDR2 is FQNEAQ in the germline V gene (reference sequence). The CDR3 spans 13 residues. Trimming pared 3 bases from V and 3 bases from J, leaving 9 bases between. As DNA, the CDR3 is TGTGCCAGCAGCTTGGCCAGGGGCTACGAGCAGTACATC. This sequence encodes CASSLARGYEQYI.

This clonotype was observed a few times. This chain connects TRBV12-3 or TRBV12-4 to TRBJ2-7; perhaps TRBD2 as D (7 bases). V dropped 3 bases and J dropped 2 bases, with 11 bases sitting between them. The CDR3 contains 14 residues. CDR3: CASSFRGATYEQYF. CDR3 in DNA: TGTGCCAGCAGTTTTCGGGGGGCAACCTACGAGCAGTACTTC.

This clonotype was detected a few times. The chain's CDR3 is CASTQFSTGNYGYTF. Written as DNA, the CDR3 is TGTGCCAGCACCCAGTTCTCTACGGGGAACTATGGCTACACCTTC. The chain carries TRBV10-3 and TRBJ1-2; no clear D gene. The ends were cut back, 10 bases at V and 2 bases at J, with 20 bases in the middle. The CDR3 sequence is 15 residues long. The V gene's germline CDR1 is ENHRY and CDR2 SYGVKD.

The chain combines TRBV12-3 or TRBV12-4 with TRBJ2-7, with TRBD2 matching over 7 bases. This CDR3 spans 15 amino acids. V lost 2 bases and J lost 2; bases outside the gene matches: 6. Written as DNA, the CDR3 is TGTGCCAGCAGTTTACAAGCGGGGATTACCTACGAGCAGTACTTC. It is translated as CASSLQAGITYEQYF.

The CDR3 DNA is TGCAGCGTTGAAGGAGGTCCGGACAGGGGGTACGAGCAGTACTTC. It encodes CSVEGGPDRGYEQYF. The chain has TRBV29-1 and TRBJ2-7, with TRBD1 matching 10 bases. The ends lost 1 base at V and 4 bases at J; junction bases unmatched: 7. Per germline, CDR1 SQVTM and CDR2 ANQGSEA. The CDR3 totals 15 residues.

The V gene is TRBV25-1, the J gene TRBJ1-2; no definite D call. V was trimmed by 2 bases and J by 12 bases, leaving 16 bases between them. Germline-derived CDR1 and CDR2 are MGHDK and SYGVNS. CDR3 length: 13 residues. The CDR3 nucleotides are TGTGCCAGCAGTGAACCCTCGGGCTCTGGAAACACCTTC. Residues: CASSEPSGSGNTF.

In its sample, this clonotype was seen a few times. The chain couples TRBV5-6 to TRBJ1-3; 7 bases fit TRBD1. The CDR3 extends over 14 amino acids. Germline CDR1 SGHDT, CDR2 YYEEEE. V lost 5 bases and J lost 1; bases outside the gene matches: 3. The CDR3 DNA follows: TGTGCCAGCAGGTACAGGGGTTCTGGAAACACCATATATTTT. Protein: CASRYRGSGNTIYF.

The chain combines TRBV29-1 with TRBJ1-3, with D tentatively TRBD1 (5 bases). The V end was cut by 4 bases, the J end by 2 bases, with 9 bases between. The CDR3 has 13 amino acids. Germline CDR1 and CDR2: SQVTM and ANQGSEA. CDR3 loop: CSVVGDPGNTIYF. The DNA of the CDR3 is TGCAGCGTTGTGGGGGACCCTGGAAACACCATATATTTT. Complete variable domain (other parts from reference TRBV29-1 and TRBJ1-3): SAVISQKPSRDICQRGTSLTIQCQVDSQVTMMFWYRQQPGQSLTLIATANQGSEATYESGFVIDKFPISRPNLTFSTLTVSNMSPEDSSIYLCSVVGDPGNTIYFGEGSWLTVV.

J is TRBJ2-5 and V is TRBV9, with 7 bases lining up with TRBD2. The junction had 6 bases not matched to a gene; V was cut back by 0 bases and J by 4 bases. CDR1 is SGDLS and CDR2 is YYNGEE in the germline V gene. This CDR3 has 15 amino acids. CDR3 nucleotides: TGTGCCAGCAGCGTAGCAGCGGGGAAATCAGAGACCCAGTACTTC. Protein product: CASSVAAGKSETQYF.

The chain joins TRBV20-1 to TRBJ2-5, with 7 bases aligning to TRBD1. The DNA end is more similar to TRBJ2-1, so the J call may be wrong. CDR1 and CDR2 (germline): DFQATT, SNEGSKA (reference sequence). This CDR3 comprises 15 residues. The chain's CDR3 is CSARKRDRVYNEQFF. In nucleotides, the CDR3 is TGCAGTGCTAGAAAACGGGACAGAGTCTACAATGAGCAGTTCTTC.

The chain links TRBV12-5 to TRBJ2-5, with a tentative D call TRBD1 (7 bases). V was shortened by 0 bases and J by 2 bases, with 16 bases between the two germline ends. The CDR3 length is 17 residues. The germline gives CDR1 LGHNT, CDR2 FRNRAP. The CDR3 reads CASGLVRQGGGQETQYF. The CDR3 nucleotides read TGTGCTAGTGGTTTGGTAAGACAGGGAGGAGGGCAAGAGACCCAGTACTTC. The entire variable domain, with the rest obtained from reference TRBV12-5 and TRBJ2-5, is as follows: DARVTQTPRHKVTEMGQEVTMRCQPILGHNTVFWYRQTMMQGLELLAYFRNRAPLDDSGMPKDRFSAEMPDATLATLKIQPSEPRDSAVYFCASGLVRQGGGQETQYFGPGTRLLVL.

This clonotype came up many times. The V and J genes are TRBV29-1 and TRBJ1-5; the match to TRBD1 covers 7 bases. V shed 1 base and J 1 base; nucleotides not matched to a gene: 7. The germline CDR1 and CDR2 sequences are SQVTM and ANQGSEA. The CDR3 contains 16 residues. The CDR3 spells CSVEVFGTESNQPQHF. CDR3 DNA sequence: TGCAGCGTTGAAGTTTTCGGGACAGAAAGCAATCAGCCCCAGCATTTT.

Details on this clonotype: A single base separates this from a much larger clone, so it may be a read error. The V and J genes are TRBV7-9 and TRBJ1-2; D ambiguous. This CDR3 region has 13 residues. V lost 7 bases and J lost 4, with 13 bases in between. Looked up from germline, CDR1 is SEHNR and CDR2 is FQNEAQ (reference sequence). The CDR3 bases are TGTGCCAGCAACTCCTGCATGATCTATGGCTACACCTTC. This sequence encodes CASNSCMIYGYTF.